The clone carrying this T cell receptor beta chain appeared a few times. The CDR3 runs 13 residues. J lost 2 bases, V lost 12 bases, and 6 bases had no gene match. Germline V gene data show CDR1 as KGHDR and CDR2 as SFDVKD. The data originate from a study of T-cell memory formation after mild COVID-19. Across the study: Clustering of TCRs was largely donor specific.

Each CDR3 protein is one row after TCRdb ran MiXCR on the 5' RACE reads. The sample records fewer than 650,000 distinct CDR3 sequences, about a fifth being singletons. The sequencing sample was made of PBMCs or a T cell subset sorted from them (not recorded which). The clonotype originates from an adult woman who had mild COVID-19 (a few samples of this study predate the infection). Cell type and time point are not known. The chain employs TRBV24-1 and TRBJ2-3; 8 positions match TRBD1. The CDR3 region is CASQGVFTDTQYF. For the CDR3, the DNA is TGTGCCTCACAGGGGGTTTTCACAGATACGCAGTATTTT.